This T cell receptor beta chain came from a study of response to subunit inactivated influenza vaccine. Whole-study results and caveats: The authors suggested that few new T cells are recruited per seasonal influenza vaccination.

CDR3 length: 16 amino acids. Germline lookup yields CDR1 DFQATT and CDR2 SNEGSKA (reference sequence). V was shortened by 0 bases and J by 4 bases, with 16 bases between the two germline ends. MiXCR, applied by TCRdb to the RT-PCR reads, yields one record per CDR3 protein. This sample has 650,000 to 800,000 distinct CDR3 sequences, with approximately 14% found just once. This clonotype turned up a few times. The antigen remains undetermined. This TCR was sampled from a man over 45 who received an inactivated influenza vaccine. The sequencing here drew on PBMCs from blood, taken 14 days before vaccination. The rearrangement joins TRBV20-1 to TRBJ2-1; maybe TRBD2 (5 bases). The CDR3 nucleotides read TGCAGTGCTAGAGATCTCTACGGGAACGCTTACAATGAGCAGTTCTTC. Translation gives CSARDLYGNAYNEQFF.